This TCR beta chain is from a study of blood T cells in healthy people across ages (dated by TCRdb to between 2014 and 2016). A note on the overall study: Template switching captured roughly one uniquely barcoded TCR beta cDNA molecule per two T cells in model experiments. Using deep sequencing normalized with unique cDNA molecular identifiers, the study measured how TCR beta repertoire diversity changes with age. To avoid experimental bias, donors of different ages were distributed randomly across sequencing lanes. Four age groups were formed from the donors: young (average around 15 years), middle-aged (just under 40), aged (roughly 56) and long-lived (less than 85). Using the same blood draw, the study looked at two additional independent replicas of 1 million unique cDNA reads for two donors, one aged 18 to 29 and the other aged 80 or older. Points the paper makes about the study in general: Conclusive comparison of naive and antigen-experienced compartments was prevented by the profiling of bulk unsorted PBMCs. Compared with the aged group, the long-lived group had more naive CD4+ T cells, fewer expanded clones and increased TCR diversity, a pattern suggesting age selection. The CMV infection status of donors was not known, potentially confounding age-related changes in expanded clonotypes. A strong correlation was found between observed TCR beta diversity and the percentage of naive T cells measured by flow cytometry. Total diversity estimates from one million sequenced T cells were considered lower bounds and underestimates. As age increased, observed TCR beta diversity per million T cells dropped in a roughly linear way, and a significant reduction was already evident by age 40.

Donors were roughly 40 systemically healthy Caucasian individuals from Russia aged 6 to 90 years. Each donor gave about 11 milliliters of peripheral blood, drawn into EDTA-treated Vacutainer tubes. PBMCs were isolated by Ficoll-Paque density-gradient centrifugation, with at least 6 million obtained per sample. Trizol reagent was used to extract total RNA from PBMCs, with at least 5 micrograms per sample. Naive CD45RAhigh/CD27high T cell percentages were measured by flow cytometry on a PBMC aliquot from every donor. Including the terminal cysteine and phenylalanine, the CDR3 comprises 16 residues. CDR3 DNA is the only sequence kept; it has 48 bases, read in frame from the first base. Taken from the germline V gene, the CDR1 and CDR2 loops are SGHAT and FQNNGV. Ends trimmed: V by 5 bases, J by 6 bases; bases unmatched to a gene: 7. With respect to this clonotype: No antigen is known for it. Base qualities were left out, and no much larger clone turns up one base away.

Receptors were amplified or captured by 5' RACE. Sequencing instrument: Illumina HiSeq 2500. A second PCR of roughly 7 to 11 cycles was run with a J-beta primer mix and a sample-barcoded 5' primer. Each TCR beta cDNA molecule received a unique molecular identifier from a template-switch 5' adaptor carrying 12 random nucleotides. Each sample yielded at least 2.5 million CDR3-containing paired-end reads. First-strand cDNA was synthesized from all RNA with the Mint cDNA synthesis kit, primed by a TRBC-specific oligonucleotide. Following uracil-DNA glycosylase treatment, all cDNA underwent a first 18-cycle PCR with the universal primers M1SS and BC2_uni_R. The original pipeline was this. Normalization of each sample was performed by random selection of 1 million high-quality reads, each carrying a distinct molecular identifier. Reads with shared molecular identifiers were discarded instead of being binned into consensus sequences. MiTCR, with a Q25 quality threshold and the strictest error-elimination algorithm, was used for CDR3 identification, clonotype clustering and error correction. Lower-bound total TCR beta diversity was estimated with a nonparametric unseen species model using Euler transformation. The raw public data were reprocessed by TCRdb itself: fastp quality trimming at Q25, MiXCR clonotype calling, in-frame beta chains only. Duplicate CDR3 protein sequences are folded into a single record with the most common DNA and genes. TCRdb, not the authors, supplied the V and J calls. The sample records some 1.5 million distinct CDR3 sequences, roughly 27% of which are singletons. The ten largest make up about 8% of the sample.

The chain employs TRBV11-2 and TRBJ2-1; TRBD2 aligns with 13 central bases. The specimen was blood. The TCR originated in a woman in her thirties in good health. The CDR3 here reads CASSMRLAGGLNEQFF. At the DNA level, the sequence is TGTGCCAGCAGCATGAGACTAGCGGGGGGACTCAATGAGCAGTTCTTC.